This T cell receptor (beta chain) was observed in a study of T-cell reconstitution after alpha-beta-depleted transplantation in children. Trimming left V 6 bases short and J 7 bases short, with 13 bases between. This CDR3 contains 13 residues. Germline V gives CDR1 SGHTA, CDR2 FQGNSA. This sample's TCRbeta library carried unique molecular identifier barcodes. TCRdb re-analysed the PCR reads in MiXCR, keeping a single row per CDR3 protein. In the table there are approximately 350,000 distinct CDR3 sequences, about 14% of which are singletons. Sequences were derived from PBMCs, sampled from the stem cell graft. The chain carries TRBV7-2 and TRBJ2-1; tentatively, D is TRBD2 (5 bases). The sequence derives from a human donor who donated a stem cell graft to a child with Fanconi anemia. CDR3 nucleotide sequence: TGTGCCAGCAGACCATTAGGCGGGAATGAGCAGTTCTTC. Protein sequence: CASRPLGGNEQFF.